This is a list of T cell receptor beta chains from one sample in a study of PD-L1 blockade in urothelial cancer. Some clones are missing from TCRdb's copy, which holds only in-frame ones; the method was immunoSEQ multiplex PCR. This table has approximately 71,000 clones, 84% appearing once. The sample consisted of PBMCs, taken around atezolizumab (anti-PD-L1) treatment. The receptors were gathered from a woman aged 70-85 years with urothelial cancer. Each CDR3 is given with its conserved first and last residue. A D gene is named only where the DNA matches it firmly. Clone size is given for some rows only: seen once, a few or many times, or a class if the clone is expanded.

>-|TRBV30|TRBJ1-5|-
CAWSVSTDNQPQHF
TGTGCCTGGAGTGTTTCGACAGACAATCAGCCCCAGCATTTT
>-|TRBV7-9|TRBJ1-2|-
CASSSATVSYGYTF
TGTGCCAGCAGCTCTGCTACAGTTAGCTATGGCTACACCTTC
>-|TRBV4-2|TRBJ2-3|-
CASSQESDTQYF
TGTGCCAGCAGCCAAGAGTCGGATACGCAGTATTTT
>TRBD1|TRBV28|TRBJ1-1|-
CASSLSVQGARRKAFF
TGTGCCAGCAGTTTATCAGTGCAGGGGGCAAGGCGAAAAGCTTTCTTT
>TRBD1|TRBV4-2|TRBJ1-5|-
CASSQEQGDRNQPQHF
TGTGCCAGCAGCCAAGAACAGGGGGATCGCAATCAGCCCCAGCATTTT
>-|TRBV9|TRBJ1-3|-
CASSVAALVSSGNTIYF
TGTGCCAGCAGCGTAGCCGCGCTTGTGAGCTCTGGAAACACCATATATTTT
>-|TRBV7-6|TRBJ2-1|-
CASSLDGVDSFF
TGTGCCAGCAGCTTAGACGGAGTTGACAGTTTCTTC
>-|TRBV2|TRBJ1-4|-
CASSAGNEKLFF
TGTGCCAGCAGTGCGGGAAATGAAAAACTGTTTTTT
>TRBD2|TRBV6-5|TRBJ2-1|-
CASSRPGLDHNEQFF
TGTGCCAGCTCTCGCCCGGGACTAGACCACAATGAGCAGTTCTTC
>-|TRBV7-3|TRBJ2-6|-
CASSLMAVGGANVLTF
TGTGCCAGCAGCTTAATGGCGGTTGGCGGGGCCAACGTCCTGACTTTC
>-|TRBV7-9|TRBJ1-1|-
CASTLGSDTEAFF
TGTGCCAGCACCCTGGGGAGCGACACTGAAGCTTTCTTT
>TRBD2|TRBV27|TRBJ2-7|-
CASSFTSGTYEQYF
TGTGCCAGCAGTTTCACTAGCGGGACCTACGAGCAGTACTTC
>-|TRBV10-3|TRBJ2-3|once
CATLRAGYSTDTQYF
TGTGCCACGCTACGTGCGGGATACAGCACAGATACGCAGTATTTT
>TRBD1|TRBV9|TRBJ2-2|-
CASSVGGQATGELFF
TGTGCCAGCAGCGTAGGGGGACAGGCCACCGGGGAGCTGTTTTTT
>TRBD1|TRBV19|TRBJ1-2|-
CASSMTGFRGYTF
TGTGCCAGTAGTATGACAGGGTTTAGAGGCTACACCTTC
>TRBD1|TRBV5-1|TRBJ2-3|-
CASSFQGAGTDTQYF
TGCGCCAGCAGCTTCCAGGGGGCCGGCACAGATACGCAGTATTTT
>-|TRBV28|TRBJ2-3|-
CASSPPSTDTQYF
TGTGCCAGCAGCCCCCCTAGCACAGATACGCAGTATTTT
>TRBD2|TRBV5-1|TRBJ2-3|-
CASSLVASGRLDTQYF
TGCGCCAGCAGCTTGGTGGCTAGCGGGAGATTAGATACGCAGTATTTT
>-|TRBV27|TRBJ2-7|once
CASSLRGYEQYF
TGTGCCAGCAGTTTAAGGGGATACGAGCAGTACTTC
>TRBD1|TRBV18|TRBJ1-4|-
CASSRGTGTPSTNEKLFF
TGTGCCAGCTCACGCGGGACAGGGACCCCATCAACTAATGAAAAACTGTTTTTT
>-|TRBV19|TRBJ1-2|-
CASSKHSINYGYTF
TGTGCCAGTAGTAAACACAGCATCAACTATGGCTACACCTTC
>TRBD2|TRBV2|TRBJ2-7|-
CASSEGRGEVGEQYF
TGTGCCAGCAGTGAAGGACGGGGGGAGGTGGGCGAGCAGTACTTC
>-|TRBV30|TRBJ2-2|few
CAWMTGLLGYTGELFF
TGTGCCTGGATGACAGGACTCTTGGGTTACACCGGGGAGCTGTTTTTT
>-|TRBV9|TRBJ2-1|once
CASAEGQVTYNEQFF
TGTGCCAGCGCCGAGGGCCAGGTGACCTACAATGAGCAGTTCTTC
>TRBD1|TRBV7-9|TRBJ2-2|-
CASSSDRVNTGELFF
TGTGCCAGCAGCTCAGACAGGGTCAACACCGGGGAGCTGTTTTTT
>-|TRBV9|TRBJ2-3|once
CASSASLAIVTQYF
TGTGCCAGCAGCGCCAGTCTAGCGATAGTGACGCAGTATTTT
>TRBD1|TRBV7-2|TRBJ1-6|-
CASSPRDSNNSPLHF
TGTGCCAGCAGCCCCCGGGACAGTAATAATTCACCCCTCCACTTT
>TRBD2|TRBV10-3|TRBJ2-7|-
CASGGSSYEQYF
TGTGCCAGCGGGGGAAGCTCCTACGAGCAGTACTTC
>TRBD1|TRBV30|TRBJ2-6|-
CAWKQLPGWTGNSGANVLTF
TGTGCCTGGAAACAGCTTCCGGGATGGACAGGGAACTCTGGGGCCAACGTCCTGACTTTC
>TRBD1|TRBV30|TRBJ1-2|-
CAWSRQGSDGYTF
TGTGCCTGGAGTCGACAGGGAAGCGATGGCTACACCTTC